This paragraph reports one T cell receptor (beta chain). Germline values: CDR1 SGDLS, CDR2 YYNGEE. Trimming shortened V by 4 bases and J by 5 bases, and 13 bases separated the two germline ends. The CDR3 totals 14 residues. The sample comes from a study of blood T cells in healthy people across ages. About the study: Template switching picked up about one barcoded beta molecule for each two T cells.

Per sample, a minimum of 6 million PBMCs were isolated. Combining a sample-barcoded 5' primer with a J-beta primer mix, a second PCR ran for roughly 7 to 12 cycles. From the 5' RACE reads, TCRdb called clonotypes with MiXCR, one entry per CDR3 protein. The data show more than 650,000 distinct CDR3 sequences, about a quarter seen once. This same sample was also part of a study on T cells of mothers and their children.

V usage is TRBV9 and J usage is TRBJ1-3; no clear D. The sample was blood. The receptor's source is a boy younger than 18 in good health. CDR3 loop: CASSPSGGRNTIYF. In DNA, the CDR3 is TGTGCCAGCAGCCCTAGCGGAGGGAGAAACACCATATATTTT.